A single sample gave rise to the 28 T cell receptor beta chains below, sequenced in a study of CXCR3-negative and CXCR3-positive naive CD8 T cells. Overall study results and limits: A higher hydrophobicity marked the TRB CDR3s of CXCR3-positive naive cells versus CXCR3-negative naive cells.

For these TCRs, the target antigens are not known. The study made its TRB cDNA libraries by 5' RACE, adding UMI labels. TCRdb reworked the 5' RACE reads into one entry per CDR3 protein, no DNA. Its table records around 60,000 distinct CDR3 sequences. Sequenced material: naive CXCR3+ CD8+ T cells from blood. The subset here: CD45RO-CCR7+CD27+CD95- naive CD8+ T cells expressing CXCR3 (TNR3+). The receptors here all came from a human donor in good health. Some clones in this sample may be carry-over from other donors' samples.

The chain combines TRBV6-6 with TRBJ2-1; TCRdb outputs TRBD2, but without DNA this stays unchecked. CDR3 size: 11 residues. Per the germline V gene, CDR1 is MNHNY and CDR2 is SVGAGI (reference sequence). CDR3 amino acids: CASSPANEQFF.

The chain joins TRBV21-1 to TRBJ1-5; TCRdb outputs TRBD1, but without DNA this stays unchecked. TRBV21-1 is a pseudogene segment. This CDR3 is 20 amino acids long. CDR3 in amino acids: CASSKAGPGHLLYSNQPQHF.

V gene TRBV9 combines with J gene TRBJ2-1; TCRdb selects TRBD2, and the lack of DNA leaves this call unchecked. The CDR3 is 13 residues long. The germline gives CDR1 SGDLS, CDR2 YYNGEE. The CDR3 here is CASSVARTNEQFF.

The genes are TRBV7-6 and TRBJ2-7; the TCRdb D gene call, TRBD1, has no DNA to confirm it. This CDR3 spans 14 amino acids. Germline CDR1 reads SGHVS; CDR2 reads FNYEAQ. CDR3: CASSPRQGLHEQYF.

This rearrangement joins TRBV6-5 to TRBJ1-1; TCRdb designates TRBD1, a call that cannot be tested without DNA. The CDR3 contains 13 residues. Germline lookup yields CDR1 MNHEY and CDR2 SVGAGI. The CDR3 region is CASRGAVADGSFF.

The V call is TRBV7-6, the J call TRBJ1-5. Germline values: CDR1 SGHVS, CDR2 FNYEAQ. The CDR3 loop spans 16 amino acids. The CDR3 spells CASSLVSADGNQPQHF.

The J gene is TRBJ2-7, the V gene TRBV29-1; no DNA is available, so the TRBD1 call from TCRdb remains unchecked. The CDR3 is made up of 13 amino acids. The germline gives CDR1 SQVTM, CDR2 ANQGSEA. CDR3 loop: CSVGTGVPYEQYF.

The CDR3 sequence is CASGLGYEQYF. This sequence joins TRBV6-2 or TRBV6-3 and TRBJ2-7. CDR1 is MNHEY, CDR2 SVGEGT, per germline. The CDR3 extends over 11 amino acids.

The chain recombines TRBV24-1 with TRBJ1-5. The CDR3 consists of 16 residues. Germline-derived CDR1 and CDR2 are KGHDR and SFDVKD. CDR3: CATSETGREVDQPQHF.

The V call is TRBV6-5, the J call TRBJ2-1; the D call of TRBD1 rests on TCRdb alone, since no DNA is present to check it. CDR1 and CDR2 from the germline V gene are MNHEY and SVGAGI. The CDR3 totals 15 residues. The CDR3 loop reads CASSLTSDSHNEQFF.

The V and J genes are TRBV29-1 and TRBJ2-2. Germline CDR1 and CDR2: SQVTM and ANQGSEA. There are 16 residues in the CDR3. CDR3 loop: CSVEDLRNKITGELLF.

The rearrangement joins TRBV27 to TRBJ2-1. In germline, CDR1 is MNHEY, CDR2 SMNVEV (reference sequence). The CDR3 totals 13 residues. The CDR3 loop reads CASSSLRNNEQFF.

The CDR3 region is CATSSRDETYEQYF. The chain has TRBV15 and TRBJ2-7; TCRdb lists TRBD1, though no DNA is available to test this call. The CDR3 extends over 14 amino acids. The V gene's germline CDR1 is LNHNV and CDR2 YYDKDF (reference sequence).

The gene calls are TRBV20-1 and TRBJ2-5; TCRdb's assignment of TRBD1 cannot be checked, as there is no DNA. Per the germline V gene, CDR1 is DFQATT and CDR2 is SNEGSKA (reference sequence). The CDR3 spans 18 residues. The CDR3 spells CSARDWGPQWGRGETQYF.

The rearrangement uses TRBV29-1 and TRBJ2-5; the TRBD1 assignment by TCRdb is unverifiable without DNA. This CDR3 is 12 amino acids long. Germline loops: CDR1 SQVTM, CDR2 ANQGSEA. The CDR3 spells CSVGGSPGTQYF.

This chain's CDR3 is CSAPRTALLNYGYTF. The chain couples TRBV20-1 to TRBJ1-2; the D gene TCRdb calls, TRBD1, cannot be checked with no DNA. The CDR3 sequence is 15 residues long. Germline V gene lookup returns CDR1 DFQATT and CDR2 SNEGSKA (reference sequence).

This sequence joins TRBV11-1 and TRBJ2-2; the TCRdb D gene call, TRBD2, has no DNA to confirm it. CDR1 and CDR2 (germline): SGHAT, FQDESV (reference sequence). CDR3 length equals 15 residues. This CDR3 is CAIGGGPTNTGELFF.

The genes are TRBV18 and TRBJ2-1; without DNA, the TCRdb call of TRBD2 cannot be checked. The CDR3 covers 13 residues. Germline CDR1 is KGHSH and CDR2 is LQKENI. Here the CDR3 reads CAMSSGGLNEQFF.

V and J are TRBV6-5 and TRBJ2-1. Germline CDR1 reads MNHEY; CDR2 reads SVGAGI. There are 15 residues in the CDR3. CDR3 region: CASSYWGSSYNEQFF.

The chain uses TRBV29-1 and TRBJ2-3. The CDR3 extends over 12 amino acids. Per germline, CDR1 SQVTM and CDR2 ANQGSEA. The chain's CDR3 is CSAAGFPDTQYF.

This sequence joins TRBV29-1 and TRBJ2-1; TCRdb reports TRBD1, a call that lacks DNA to check it against. The germline CDR1 and CDR2 sequences are SQVTM and ANQGSEA. There are 11 residues in the CDR3. The chain's CDR3 is CSGNTDRDQFF.

The V and J genes are TRBV29-1 and TRBJ1-2; the TRBD1 assignment by TCRdb is unverifiable without DNA. The length of the CDR3 is 13 residues. Germline loops: CDR1 SQVTM, CDR2 ANQGSEA. The CDR3 loop is CSVVGQGDYGYTF.

The J gene is TRBJ2-1, the V gene TRBV19. The CDR3 sequence is 15 residues long. From germline, CDR1 is LNHDA and CDR2 SQIVND (reference sequence). CDR3 protein: CASRDLRSSYNEQFF.

The CDR3 loop reads CASSYLTRQGGNEQFF. The V gene is TRBV6-2 or TRBV6-3, the J gene TRBJ2-1; TCRdb selects TRBD1, and the lack of DNA leaves this call unchecked. This CDR3 region has 16 residues. Germline assignment: CDR1 MNHEY and CDR2 SVGEGT.

This rearrangement joins TRBV21-1 to TRBJ2-7; TCRdb names TRBD2, which stays unverified in the absence of DNA. TRBV21-1 is a pseudogene. The length of the CDR3 is 17 residues. The CDR3 spells CASSKGGGLADHYEQYF.

This sequence joins TRBV7-9 and TRBJ1-6; without DNA, the TCRdb call of TRBD1 cannot be checked. CDR3 length: 13 amino acids. The germline V gene encodes CDR1 SEHNR and CDR2 FQNEAQ (reference sequence). The CDR3 loop reads CASSLGPGPILHF.

The V and J genes are TRBV5-1 and TRBJ2-7. CDR1 SGHRS and CDR2 YFSETQ come from the germline V gene. The CDR3 length is 15 residues. The CDR3: CASSLGAGTTYEQYF.

The V call is TRBV7-9, the J call TRBJ1-3; TCRdb proposes TRBD1, but this gene call is untestable without DNA. The V gene's germline CDR1 is SEHNR and CDR2 FQNEAQ (reference sequence). The CDR3 runs 15 residues. The CDR3 protein is CASSQPGQGGNTIYF.